This note documents a single TCR beta chain sequence. Its antigen is as yet unknown. CDR1 and CDR2 from the germline V gene are SGHRS and YFSETQ. V trimming: 4 bases; J trimming: 1 base; junction bases outside the gene matches: 16. This CDR3 comprises 19 residues. This record belongs to a study of T cell responses to AZD1222 COVID-19 vaccine. Study-wide context: Analysis merged second doses at about 4 or about 12 weeks. General study points: Females made up more of the donors, who were largely white British, and clonal diversity may have come out too low. Breadth and depth of Spike-specific TCRs rose after two AZD1222 doses.

Produced via immunoSEQ multiplex PCR; TCRdb's table is partial and in-frame only. The repertoire includes about 110,000 clones, roughly four fifths of them detected once, and 4% to 5% sits in the top ten. The sequences come from peripheral blood, collected on day 0 of AZD1222 vaccination. The chain carries TRBV5-1 and TRBJ2-7; TRBD1 matches at 11 bases. The TCR was taken from an adult in good health. This CDR3 is CASSPHGGQGAIWSYEQYF. DNA for the CDR3: TGCGCCAGCAGCCCCCACGGAGGACAGGGGGCGATTTGGTCCTACGAGCAGTACTTC. The entire variable domain, with the rest obtained from reference TRBV5-1 and TRBJ2-7, is as follows: KAGVTQTPRYLIKTRGQQVTLSCSPISGHRSVSWYQQTPGQGLQFLFEYFSETQRNKGNFPGRFSGRQFSNSRSEMNVSTLELGDSALYLCASSPHGGQGAIWSYEQYFGPGTRLTVT.